This is a list of T cell receptor beta chains from one sample in a study of blood T cell repertoires in COVID-19. This table comes from immunoSEQ multiplex PCR, and its TCRdb copy is limited to in-frame clones, with some not included. The sample consists of a few hundred thousand clones, roughly 87% of them appearing once. The sequencing input was PBMCs or T cells enriched from blood (not recorded which). These receptors were taken from a man aged 18 to 29 with acute COVID-19. The CDR3 runs from the conserved cysteine through the conserved F or W. The order of the fields is clone size, D gene, J gene, V gene, CDR3 protein, CDR3 DNA. The D gene is left open where the match is weak. Size tells how often a clone was seen (once, few, many) or the class of an expanded clone, and some rows leave it out.

. TRBD2 TRBJ2-4 TRBV7-9 CASSLQGLAGKNIQYF TGTGCCAGCAGCCTTCAGGGACTAGCGGGGAAAAACATTCAGTACTTC
. . TRBJ2-1 TRBV12-3/TRBV12-4 CASRSAGYNEQFF TGTGCCAGCAGATCGGCAGGCTACAATGAGCAGTTCTTC
. TRBD2 TRBJ2-2 TRBV24-1 CATSDPRAGDTGELFF TGTGCCACCAGTGATCCCCGCGCGGGAGACACCGGGGAGCTGTTTTTT
. . TRBJ1-2 TRBV5-4 CASSLGGPFKGYTF TGTGCCAGCAGCTTGGGCGGGCCATTTAAGGGCTACACCTTC
. . TRBJ1-4 TRBV5-6 CASSFGQRNEKLFF TGTGCCAGCAGCTTCGGACAGCGAAATGAAAAACTGTTTTTT
. . TRBJ1-1 TRBV7-9 CASSLHSLNTEAFF TGTGCCAGCAGCTTACACAGCCTGAACACTGAAGCTTTCTTT
. . TRBJ2-1 TRBV9 CASSVEGGGGPPYNEQFF TGTGCCAGCAGCGTAGAGGGAGGAGGGGGCCCCCCCTACAATGAGCAGTTCTTC
. TRBD1 TRBJ1-6 TRBV23-1 CASSQGQSYPPLHF TGCGCCAGCAGCCAGGGACAGTCTTATCCACCCCTCCACTTT
once TRBD1 TRBJ2-3 TRBV13 CASYNQDRGRTDTQYF TGTGCCAGCTATAATCAGGACAGGGGAAGGACAGATACGCAGTATTTT
. . TRBJ1-1 TRBV28 CASSFFSRTEAFF TGTGCCAGCAGTTTCTTTTCTAGGACTGAAGCTTTCTTT
. . TRBJ2-2 TRBV30 CAWRPANTGELFF TGTGCCTGGAGACCGGCGAACACCGGGGAGCTGTTTTTT
. . TRBJ1-2 TRBV30 CAWSPGPTGNGGYTF TGTGCCTGGAGTCCCGGGCCTACAGGGAATGGTGGCTACACCTTC
. TRBD1 TRBJ1-2 TRBV19 CASRNHLGQGTTNYGYTF TGTGCCAGTAGGAACCATTTGGGACAGGGTACCACTAACTATGGCTACACCTTC
. TRBD2 TRBJ2-7 TRBV11-2 CASRISGRGSYEQYF TGTGCCAGCAGAATCAGCGGGAGAGGCTCCTACGAGCAGTACTTC
. TRBD2 TRBJ2-7 TRBV4-1 CASSPGLASSYEQYF TGCGCCAGCAGCCCTGGACTAGCGTCTTCCTACGAGCAGTACTTC
. . TRBJ1-5 TRBV4-2 CASSQEGTQPQHF TGTGCCAGCAGCCAAGAGGGGACACAGCCCCAGCATTTT
. TRBD1 TRBJ2-3 TRBV28 CASSIDRGQLDTQYF TGTGCCAGCAGCATTGACAGGGGCCAGTTAGATACGCAGTATTTT
. . TRBJ1-2 TRBV7-2 CASSSVSANYGYTF TGTGCCAGCAGCTCCGTGTCGGCTAACTATGGCTACACCTTC
once TRBD1 TRBJ1-4 TRBV11-2 CASSLETGDEKLFF TGTGCCAGCAGCTTAGAGACAGGGGACGAAAAACTGTTTTTT
. . TRBJ1-4 TRBV7-2 CASSEGHSNEKLFF TGTGCCAGCAGCGAGGGACATTCTAATGAAAAACTGTTTTTT
many TRBD2 TRBJ2-7 TRBV4-2 CASSSGTSGDEQYF TGTGCCAGCAGCTCGGGGACTAGCGGGGACGAGCAGTACTTC
. . TRBJ1-1 TRBV5-8 CASSLVGGGLNTEAFF TGTGCCAGCAGCTTGGTTGGGGGGGGATTGAACACTGAAGCTTTCTTT
. . TRBJ2-1 TRBV19 CASSQGLYNEQFF TGTGCCAGTAGTCAGGGGCTTTACAATGAGCAGTTCTTC
. TRBD2 TRBJ2-1 TRBV6-4 CASSESTSGSHEQFF TGTGCCAGCAGTGAATCGACTAGCGGGAGCCATGAGCAGTTCTTC
. TRBD2 TRBJ2-1 TRBV3-1/TRBV3-2 CASSQDRLAGGPGNEQFF TGTGCCAGCAGCCAAGATCGTCTAGCGGGAGGGCCGGGTAATGAGCAGTTCTTC
. . TRBJ1-5 TRBV18 CASSPETGINQPQHF TGTGCCAGCTCACCGGAGACAGGTATCAATCAGCCCCAGCATTTT
. TRBD1 TRBJ2-1 TRBV28 CASSSNLNRTGSEQFF TGTGCCAGCAGTTCCAACCTCAATCGGACAGGGAGTGAGCAGTTCTTC
few TRBD2 TRBJ2-7 TRBV5-5 CASSLEGSGSSYEQYF TGTGCCAGCAGCTTGGAGGGCAGCGGGAGCTCCTACGAGCAGTACTTC
. TRBD2 TRBJ2-4 TRBV10-2 CASSEPGLAGGENIQYF TGCGCCAGCAGTGAGCCCGGACTAGCGGGAGGTGAGAACATTCAGTACTTC
. . TRBJ2-3 TRBV30 CAWVLRAHTQYF TGTGCCTGGGTCCTCAGGGCCCATACGCAGTATTTT
. . TRBJ1-2 TRBV2 CASSVTRNGYTF TGTGCCAGCAGTGTCACGCGAAATGGCTACACCTTC
. . TRBJ1-1 TRBV7-8 CASSLAHGRGTEAFF TGTGCCAGCAGCTTAGCGCACGGAAGAGGGACTGAAGCTTTCTTT
. TRBD1 TRBJ2-4 TRBV18 CASSLGQGQNIQYF TGTGCCAGCTCACTGGGACAGGGCCAAAACATTCAGTACTTC
. TRBD2 TRBJ2-7 TRBV19 CASTPGRGTSYEQYF TGTGCCAGTACTCCAGGGCGGGGGACCTCCTACGAGCAGTACTTC
. . TRBJ2-3 TRBV11-2 CASSSLMGDDTQYF TGTGCCAGCAGTAGCCTTATGGGTGATGATACGCAGTATTTT
. . TRBJ1-2 TRBV11-3 CASSLTAGYGYTF TGTGCCAGCAGCTTAACGGCGGGCTATGGCTACACCTTC
. . TRBJ2-3 TRBV19 CASSIYMQGTDTQYF TGTGCCAGTAGTATCTATATGCAAGGCACAGATACGCAGTATTTT
. . TRBJ1-1 TRBV18 CASSPMNTEAFF TGTGCCAGCTCACCCATGAACACTGAAGCTTTCTTT
few . TRBJ2-7 TRBV19 CASSRSGLSYEQYF TGTGCCAGTAGTAGAAGCGGCCTCTCCTACGAGCAGTACTTC
. . TRBJ1-6 TRBV11-2 CASSLVQGYNSPLHF TGTGCCAGCAGCTTAGTCCAGGGTTATAATTCACCCCTCCACTTT
few . TRBJ1-3 TRBV4-1 CASSQGQLSSGNTIYF TGCGCCAGCAGCCAAGGACAGTTGAGCTCTGGAAACACCATATATTTT
once TRBD2 TRBJ2-1 TRBV24-1 CATSLAGRDEQFF TGTGCCACCAGTCTAGCGGGACGGGATGAGCAGTTCTTC
once . TRBJ2-2 TRBV5-8 CASSFWGHHTGELFF TGTGCCAGCAGCTTTTGGGGACATCACACCGGGGAGCTGTTTTTT
. . TRBJ1-4 TRBV11-2 CASRSGGVELFF TGTGCCAGCAGATCCGGGGGGGTAGAACTGTTTTTT
. . TRBJ1-2 TRBV9 CASSVVGAGYGYTF TGTGCCAGCAGCGTAGTGGGGGCGGGCTATGGCTACACCTTC